The 14 T cell receptor beta chains reported below all come from one sample, sequenced in a study of T cells in women clearing cervical HPV infection. The table came from immunoSEQ multiplex PCR; TCRdb's copy has only in-frame clones and leaves some out. The sample data list more than 30,000 clones. Sample: blood buffy coat. The receptors were gathered from a woman between 18 and 70 years old with a cervical HPV16 infection that either progressed to CIN3+ or cleared (not recorded which).

To note about this clone: The CDR3 is cut off 3 residues early in the read; its end comes from the germline J gene. The chain uses TRBV10-3 and TRBJ2-5; 10 bases fit TRBD2. V lost 4 bases to trimming and J lost 5 bases; unmatched junction nucleotides: 19. The CDR3 spans 19 residues. Germline values: CDR1 ENHRY, CDR2 SYGVKD. The CDR3 sequence is CAISGTPPGAGGPEETQYF. Partial CDR3 DNA: TGTGCCATCAGTGGTACCCCGCCGGGAGCGGGGGGGCCTGAGGAGACC.

A word on this clone: The read ends 3 residues shy of where the CDR3 ends; the end is completed using the germline J gene. The V gene is TRBV28, the J gene TRBJ2-7; D possibly corresponds to TRBD2 (6 bases). Germline V gene sequence: CDR1 MDHEN, CDR2 SYDVKM. Trimming removed 5 bases at V and 1 base at J, with 9 bases between. The CDR3 length is 13 residues. CDR3 sequence reads: CASSVGLSYEQYF. The covered CDR3 bases are TGTGCCAGCAGTGTCGGACTATCCTACGAG.

Points on this clone: The read stops 3 residues short of the end of the CDR3; the missing end is completed from the germline J gene. The chain carries TRBV30 and TRBJ2-3; 13 bases agree with TRBD2. In germline, CDR1 is GTSNPN, CDR2 SVGIG (reference sequence). The CDR3 is 16 residues long. J lost 3 bases, V lost 2 bases, and 5 bases had no gene match. The covered CDR3 bases are TGTGCCTGGAGTAAGACTAGCGGGGGGCGAACAGATACG. Its protein is CAWSKTSGGRTDT. The full CDR3 sequence reads CAWSKTSGGRTDTQYF.

Details on this clone: With the read ending 3 residues before the CDR3 end, the germline J gene is used to fill in that end. The genes are TRBV4-2 and TRBJ2-1; TRBD2 agrees at 10 bases. CDR1 LGHNA and CDR2 YNFKEQ come from the germline V gene. CDR3 length: 16 residues. The ends lost 0 bases at V and 8 bases at J; junction bases unmatched: 7. CDR3 DNA (partial): TGTGCCAGCAGCCAAGAGTTGCCTAGCGGGAGTGATGAG. It translates to CASSQELPSGSDE. The whole CDR3 region reads CASSQELPSGSDEQFF.

Concerning this clone itself: The read falls 3 residues short of the CDR3 end, and the missing part is taken from the germline J gene. The V gene is TRBV19, the J gene TRBJ1-2; D may be TRBD1 (5 bases). This CDR3 contains 16 residues. Germline V CDR1 and CDR2: LNHDA, SQIVND (reference sequence). CDR3 sequence: CASSDPGLARRNDYTF. Partial CDR3 DNA: TGTGCCAGTAGCGACCCGGGACTAGCGCGACGCAATGAC. The whole variable domain, filled in from reference TRBV19 and TRBJ1-2, reads DGGITQSPKYLFRKEGQNVTLSCEQNLNHDAMYWYRQDPGQGLRLIYYSQIVNDFQKGDIAEGYSVSREKKESFPLTVTSAQKNPTAFYLCASSDPGLARRNDYTFGSGTRLTVV.

Its frequency marks this clone as medium-sized. Read data end 3 residues before the CDR3 end; the end is taken from the germline J gene. The J gene is TRBJ2-7, the V gene TRBV29-1; D is possibly TRBD1 (6 bases). Per the germline V gene, CDR1 is SQVTM and CDR2 is ANQGSEA. The V and J ends lost 4 bases and 1 base respectively, with 14 bases between them. The CDR3 extends over 14 amino acids. The sequenced CDR3 bases are TGCAGCGTTGGGGGGATACAGGGTTCCTACGAG. Protein product: CSVGGIQGSYE. The full CDR3 reads CSVGGIQGSYEQYF.

For this clone: The read gets to within 3 residues of the CDR3 end, and the germline J gene fills in the rest. The chain couples TRBV7-9 to TRBJ1-2, with 9 positions matching TRBD1. The CDR3 is 15 residues long. Germline V gene sequence: CDR1 SEHNR, CDR2 FQNEAQ (reference sequence). The CDR3 here is CASSSDRDRAYDYTF. The CDR3 bases that were read are TGTGCCAGCAGCTCCGACCGGGACAGGGCTTACGAC.

Regarding this clone: Read data end 3 residues before the CDR3 end; the end is taken from the germline J gene. This chain uses TRBV12-3 or TRBV12-4 with TRBJ2-3, with 7 bases aligning to TRBD2. CDR3 length: 15 residues. The V segment lost 6 bases and the J segment 1 base; nucleotides outside the gene matches: 7. The CDR3 spells CASRQQRDRTDTQYF. The part of the CDR3 DNA that was read is TGTGCCAGCAGGCAACAGCGGGACCGCACAGATACG.

With respect to this clone: The CDR3 extends 3 residues past the end of the read, so its final part is completed from the germline J gene. The chain couples TRBV30 to TRBJ1-5; 8 nucleotides agree with TRBD1. The CDR3 extends over 14 amino acids. The germline gives CDR1 GTSNPN, CDR2 SVGIG (reference sequence). V was clipped by 2 bases and J by 2 bases; unmatched bases: 2. The sequenced part of the CDR3 DNA is TGTGCCTGGAGTCCGGGACAGGGCAATCAGCCC. Its translation is CAWSPGQGNQP. The whole CDR3 sequence is CAWSPGQGNQPQHF.

A note on this clone: The read stops 3 residues short of the end of the CDR3; the missing end is completed from the germline J gene. This chain links TRBV18 with TRBJ1-2; D remains ambiguous. The CDR3 spans 13 residues. Per the germline V gene, CDR1 is KGHSH and CDR2 is LQKENI. The CDR3 DNA, read in part, is TGTGCCAGCTCACTAGTTAAGAGCAATGAC. It encodes CASSLVKSND. The full-length CDR3 reads as CASSLVKSNDYTF.

On this clone: The read gets to within 3 residues of the CDR3 end, and the germline J gene fills in the rest. The J gene is TRBJ1-6, the V gene TRBV18; D not resolved. This CDR3 has 16 residues. Germline values: CDR1 KGHSH, CDR2 LQKENI. The V gene lost 5 bases and the J gene lost 0 bases, with 11 bases spanning the gap. The part of the CDR3 DNA that was read is TGTGCCAGCTCAAGGTCAGGAAGCTCCTATAATTCACCC. It yields the protein CASSRSGSSYNSP. The CDR3 in its entirety is CASSRSGSSYNSPLHF. The full variable domain, its missing parts supplied by reference TRBV18 and TRBJ1-6, is NAGVMQNPRHLVRRRGQEARLRCSPMKGHSHVYWYRQLPEEGLKFMVYLQKENIIDESGMPKERFSAEFPKEGPSILRIQQVVRGDSAAYFCASSRSGSSYNSPLHFGNGTRLTVT.

Comments on this clone: The read ends 3 residues before the CDR3 terminus; that terminus is restored from the germline J gene. The rearrangement links TRBV7-8 to TRBJ2-2, with 7 bases fitting TRBD1. Germline V gives CDR1 SGHVS, CDR2 FQNEAQ. There are 14 residues in the CDR3. The covered CDR3 bases are TGTGCCAGCAGCGCACAGGGGCCTAATGAAAAG. As protein: CASSAQGPNEK. The complete CDR3 protein is CASSAQGPNEKLFF. Combining the CDR3 with reference TRBV7-8 and TRBJ2-2 gives the whole variable domain GAGVSQSPRYKVAKRGQDVALRCDPISGHVSLFWYQQALGQGPEFLTYFQNEAQLDKSGLPSDRFFAERPEGSVSTLKIQRTQQEDSAVYLCASSAQGPNEKLFFGEGSRLTVL.

Regarding this clone: The CDR3 end falls 3 residues outside the read, so it is completed with the germline J gene. The chain is built from TRBV2 and TRBJ1-1, with D uncertain. Germline V gives CDR1 SNHLY, CDR2 FYNNEI. This CDR3 is 12 amino acids long. The CDR3: CASSQSTESAFF. Partial CDR3 DNA: TGTGCCAGCAGTCAAAGCACAGAGTCG.

Concerning this clone itself: The read gets to within 3 residues of the CDR3 end, and the germline J gene fills in the rest. The chain uses TRBV6-2 or TRBV6-3 and TRBJ2-7; perhaps TRBD1 as D (5 bases). Trimming took off 6 bases at V and 0 bases at J, with 6 bases between the two ends. This CDR3 spans 12 amino acids. The germline V gene has CDR1 MNHEY and CDR2 SVGEGT. Partial CDR3 DNA: TGTGCCAGCAGAACAGGCTCCTACGAG. It codes for CASRTGSYE. The complete CDR3 reads CASRTGSYEQYF.